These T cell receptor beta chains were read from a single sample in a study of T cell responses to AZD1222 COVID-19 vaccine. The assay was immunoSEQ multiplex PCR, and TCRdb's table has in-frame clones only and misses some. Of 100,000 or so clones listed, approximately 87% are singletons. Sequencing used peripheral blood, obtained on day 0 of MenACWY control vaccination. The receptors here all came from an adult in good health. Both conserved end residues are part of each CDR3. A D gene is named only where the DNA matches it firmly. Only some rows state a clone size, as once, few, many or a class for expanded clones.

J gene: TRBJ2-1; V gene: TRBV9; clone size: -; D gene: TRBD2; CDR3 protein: CASSVEVRAGGPYNEQFF; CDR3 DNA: TGTGCCAGCAGCGTAGAGGTAAGGGCGGGAGGCCCCTACAATGAGCAGTTCTTC
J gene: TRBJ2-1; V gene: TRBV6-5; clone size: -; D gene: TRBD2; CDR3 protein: CASTRTSGPYNEQFF; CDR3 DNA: TGTGCCAGCACCAGGACTAGCGGGCCTTACAATGAGCAGTTCTTC
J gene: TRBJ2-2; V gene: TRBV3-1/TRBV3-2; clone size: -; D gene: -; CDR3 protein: CASSHPYLGPGELFF; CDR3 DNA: TGTGCCAGCAGCCACCCTTATTTAGGGCCCGGGGAGCTGTTTTTT
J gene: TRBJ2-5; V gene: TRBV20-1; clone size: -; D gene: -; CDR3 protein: CSAARETQYF; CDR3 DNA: TGCAGTGCTGCCCGGGAGACCCAGTACTTC
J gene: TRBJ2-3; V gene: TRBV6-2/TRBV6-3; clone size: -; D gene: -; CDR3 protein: CASSYRADTQYF; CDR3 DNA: TGTGCCAGCAGTTACAGGGCAGATACGCAGTATTTT
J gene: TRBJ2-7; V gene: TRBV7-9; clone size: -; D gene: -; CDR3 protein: CASSPRASGDEQYF; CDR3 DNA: TGTGCCAGCAGCCCCCGGGCCTCTGGGGACGAGCAGTACTTC
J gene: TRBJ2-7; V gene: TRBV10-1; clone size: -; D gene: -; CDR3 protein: CASSDGPGAEQYF; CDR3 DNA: TGCGCCAGCAGTGATGGGCCAGGGGCCGAGCAGTACTTC
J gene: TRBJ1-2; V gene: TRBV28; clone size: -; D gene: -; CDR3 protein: CASTLGGGEYGYTF; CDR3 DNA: TGTGCCAGCACGTTGGGCGGGGGAGAGTATGGCTACACCTTC
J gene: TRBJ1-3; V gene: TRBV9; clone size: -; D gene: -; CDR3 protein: CASSVSLTVSGNTIYF; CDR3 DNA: TGTGCCAGCAGCGTATCTCTTACAGTCTCTGGAAACACCATATATTTT
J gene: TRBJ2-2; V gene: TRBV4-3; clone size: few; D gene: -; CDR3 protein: CASSPRSTGSGELFF; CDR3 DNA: TGCGCCAGCAGTCCAAGATCGACGGGATCCGGGGAGCTGTTTTTT
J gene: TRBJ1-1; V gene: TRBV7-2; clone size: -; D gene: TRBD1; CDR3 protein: CASSLVSGQGGTEAFF; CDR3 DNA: TGTGCCAGCAGCTTAGTTAGCGGACAGGGGGGCACTGAAGCTTTCTTT
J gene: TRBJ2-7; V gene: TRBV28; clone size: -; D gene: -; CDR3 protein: CASRRSVLYEQYF; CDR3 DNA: TGTGCCAGCAGACGGTCAGTACTTTACGAGCAGTACTTC
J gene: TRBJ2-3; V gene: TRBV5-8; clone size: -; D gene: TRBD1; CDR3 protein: CASSLSPTGDTDTQYF; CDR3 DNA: TGTGCCAGCAGCTTAAGCCCAACAGGGGACACAGATACGCAGTATTTT
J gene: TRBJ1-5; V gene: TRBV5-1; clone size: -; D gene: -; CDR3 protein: CAIPGSLAYSNQPQHF; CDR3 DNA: TGCGCCATCCCCGGGTCCCTGGCCTATAGCAATCAGCCCCAGCATTTT
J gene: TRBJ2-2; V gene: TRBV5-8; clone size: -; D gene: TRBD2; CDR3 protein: CASSLAGGTGELFF; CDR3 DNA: TGTGCCAGCAGCTTAGCGGGAGGGACCGGGGAGCTGTTTTTT
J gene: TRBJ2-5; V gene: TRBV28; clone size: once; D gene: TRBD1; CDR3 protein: CASSHQGATQETQYF; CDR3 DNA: TGTGCCAGCAGCCACCAGGGGGCGACACAAGAGACCCAGTACTTC
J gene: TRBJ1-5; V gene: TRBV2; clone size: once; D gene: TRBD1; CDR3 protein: CASSRTGNLGNGNQPQHF; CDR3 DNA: TGTGCCAGCAGCCGGACAGGAAATCTGGGAAATGGCAATCAGCCCCAGCATTTT
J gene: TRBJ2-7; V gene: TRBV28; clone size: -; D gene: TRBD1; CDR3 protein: CASTTGGSYEQYF; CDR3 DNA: TGTGCCAGCACGACAGGGGGCTCCTACGAGCAGTACTTC
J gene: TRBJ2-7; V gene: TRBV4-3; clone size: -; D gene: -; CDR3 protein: CASSQDRGYEQYF; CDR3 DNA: TGCGCCAGCAGCCAAGATAGGGGCTACGAGCAGTACTTC
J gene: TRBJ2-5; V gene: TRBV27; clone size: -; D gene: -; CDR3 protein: CASRRNSQETQYF; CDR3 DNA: TGTGCCAGCAGGCGTAACAGCCAAGAGACCCAGTACTTC
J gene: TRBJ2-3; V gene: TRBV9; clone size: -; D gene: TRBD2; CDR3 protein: CASSVGVSGGVTDTQYF; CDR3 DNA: TGTGCCAGCAGCGTAGGGGTGAGCGGGGGGGTCACAGATACGCAGTATTTT
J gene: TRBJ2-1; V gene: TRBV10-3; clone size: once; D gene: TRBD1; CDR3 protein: CAISEEGQAYNEQFF; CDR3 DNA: TGTGCCATCAGTGAGGAGGGACAGGCTTACAATGAGCAGTTCTTC
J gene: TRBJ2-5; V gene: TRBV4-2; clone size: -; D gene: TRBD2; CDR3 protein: CASSARGGLGETQYF; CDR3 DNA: TGTGCCAGCAGCGCCCGGGGGGGCCTAGGAGAGACCCAGTACTTC
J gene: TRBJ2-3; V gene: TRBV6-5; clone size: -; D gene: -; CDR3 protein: CASSYAKGPKQYF; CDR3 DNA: TGTGCCAGCAGTTACGCGAAGGGCCCTAAGCAGTATTTT
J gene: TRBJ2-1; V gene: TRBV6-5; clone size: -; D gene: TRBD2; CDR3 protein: CASSYLTSGKDEQFF; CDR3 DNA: TGTGCCAGCAGTTATTTGACTAGCGGGAAGGATGAGCAGTTCTTC
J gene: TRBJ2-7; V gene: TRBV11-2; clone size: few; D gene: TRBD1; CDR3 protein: CASSSYRGSAYEQYF; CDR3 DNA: TGTGCCAGCAGCTCCTACAGGGGTTCTGCCTACGAGCAGTACTTC
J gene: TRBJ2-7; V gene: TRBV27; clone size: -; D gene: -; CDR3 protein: CASRKPGSSYEQYF; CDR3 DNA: TGTGCCAGCAGAAAACCGGGAAGCTCCTACGAGCAGTACTTC
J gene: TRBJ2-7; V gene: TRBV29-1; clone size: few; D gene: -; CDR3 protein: CSAARAGMYEQYF; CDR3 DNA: TGCAGCGCCGCTCGGGCGGGGATGTACGAGCAGTACTTC
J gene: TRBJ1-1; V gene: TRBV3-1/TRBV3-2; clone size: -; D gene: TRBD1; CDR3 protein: CASSHSGQGARSDSEAFF; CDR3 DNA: TGTGCCAGCAGCCATTCCGGACAGGGGGCGCGGTCGGACAGTGAAGCTTTCTTT
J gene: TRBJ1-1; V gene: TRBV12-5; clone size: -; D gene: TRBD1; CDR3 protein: CASGLGQGMNTEAFF; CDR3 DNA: TGTGCTAGTGGTTTGGGACAGGGAATGAACACTGAAGCTTTCTTT
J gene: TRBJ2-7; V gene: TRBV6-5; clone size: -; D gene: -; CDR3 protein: CASRRTGPLYEQYF; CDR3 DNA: TGTGCCAGCAGGAGGACGGGACCCCTCTACGAGCAGTACTTC
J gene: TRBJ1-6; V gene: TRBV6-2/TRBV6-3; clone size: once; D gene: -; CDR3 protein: CASSSRNSPLHF; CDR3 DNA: TGTGCCAGCAGCTCCCGGAATTCACCCCTCCACTTT
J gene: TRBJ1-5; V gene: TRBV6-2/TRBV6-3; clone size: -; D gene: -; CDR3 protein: CASSYGEFDQPQHF; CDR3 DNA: TGTGCCAGCAGTTATGGAGAGTTTGATCAGCCCCAGCATTTT
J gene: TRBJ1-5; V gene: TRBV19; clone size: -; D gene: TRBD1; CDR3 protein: CASSFRSGGNSNQPQHF; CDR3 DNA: TGTGCCAGTAGTTTTCGGTCAGGGGGAAATAGCAATCAGCCCCAGCATTTT
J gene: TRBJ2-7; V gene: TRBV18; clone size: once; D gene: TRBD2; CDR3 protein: CASSPPGLAGSYEQYF; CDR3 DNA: TGTGCCAGCTCACCACCGGGACTAGCGGGCTCCTACGAGCAGTACTTC
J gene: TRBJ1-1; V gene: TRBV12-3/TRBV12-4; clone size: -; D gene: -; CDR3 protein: CASSLRETEAFF; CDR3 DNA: TGTGCCAGCAGTTTAAGGGAGACTGAAGCTTTCTTT
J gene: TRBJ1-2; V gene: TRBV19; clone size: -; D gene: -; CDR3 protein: CASSIVPNYGYTF; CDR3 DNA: TGTGCCAGTAGTATAGTACCGAACTATGGCTACACCTTC